This TCR beta chain was identified in a study of blood T cell repertoires in COVID-19 (dated by TCRdb to the early 2020s). General notes on the study: Samples covering the acute and convalescent phases of COVID-19 were provided by collaborators in the United States, Italy and Spain. The prospective study material was composed of cDNA or gDNA derived from T cells, B-cell-depleted T cells, or PBMCs. Where HLA class I and class II types were available, the types were taken from metadata supplied by the sample provider, not from assay-based typing. The samples were drawn from two sources: the first 160 participants of the ongoing ImmuneRACE study, and fewer than 1,500 subjects contributed by 6 global collaborators. A de-identified subject ID, COVID-19 status, age in years and sex were almost always included in the sample metadata. The dataset comprised deeply sampled blood TCRbeta repertoires from subjects exposed to, actively infected with, or recovered from COVID-19. The repertoires were made available in a free public database intended to serve as a resource for research on the immune response to SARS-CoV-2.

On this clone: Its antigen remains unidentified. Per-base qualities were not stored, and no clone one base away is much larger.

The immunoSEQ Assay, a bias-controlled multiplex PCR, was used to amplify TCRbeta CDR3 regions from genomic DNA. In the authors' own workflow: Nucleated cell counts per sample were estimated from amplification of reference gene primers within the assay. Sequence reads were collapsed and filtered to measure the absolute abundance of every unique TCRbeta CDR3 rearrangement. For each sample, productive Simpson clonality was calculated as the square root of Simpson's diversity index across productive rearrangements. Entries here come from immuneACCESS through TCRdb and include only in-frame sequences with V and J called. Some clones fail to appear in such tables; in the studies checked, an unresolved V gene covers under half of the shortfall, and the cause of the remainder is unknown. From that table come the V and J calls and clone size; the DNA was used to work out D and trimming. This sample lists 250,000 to 350,000 clones; about nine tenths were detected once. Together, the top ten hold roughly 12% of the sample.

Study-level results and caveats: Clinical and demographic metadata were provided uncurated, with the amount varying by source and participant.

At one collaborating source in Seattle, patients were enrolled during active infection and were followed longitudinally through the course of disease. Each collaborating institution followed its own protocols to collect whole blood in K2EDTA tubes. For TCRbeta analysis, collaborators shipped samples in one of three forms: frozen whole blood, isolated PBMCs, or DNA extracted from either of those sample types. Sample: peripheral blood. The source is a woman aged 25 to 39 with COVID-19, enrolled during active disease.

Read as DNA, the sequence is TGTGCCAGCAGCCAAGATAGTACCGGTGGGCTTGAAAAACTGTTTTTT. Its amino acids are CASSQDSTGGLEKLFF. The rearranged chain carries TRBV3-1 (or the pseudogene TRBV3-2) and TRBJ1-4; there is no confident call for the D gene. For CDR1 and CDR2, the germline V gene (reference sequence) lists LGHDT and YNNKEL. Between the V and J ends, shortened by 0 bases and 7 bases respectively, the junction contains 15 bases. The CDR3 goes from the cysteine to the phenylalanine over 16 residues. Kept here is only the CDR3 DNA, which spans 48 bases and is read in frame from base 1.